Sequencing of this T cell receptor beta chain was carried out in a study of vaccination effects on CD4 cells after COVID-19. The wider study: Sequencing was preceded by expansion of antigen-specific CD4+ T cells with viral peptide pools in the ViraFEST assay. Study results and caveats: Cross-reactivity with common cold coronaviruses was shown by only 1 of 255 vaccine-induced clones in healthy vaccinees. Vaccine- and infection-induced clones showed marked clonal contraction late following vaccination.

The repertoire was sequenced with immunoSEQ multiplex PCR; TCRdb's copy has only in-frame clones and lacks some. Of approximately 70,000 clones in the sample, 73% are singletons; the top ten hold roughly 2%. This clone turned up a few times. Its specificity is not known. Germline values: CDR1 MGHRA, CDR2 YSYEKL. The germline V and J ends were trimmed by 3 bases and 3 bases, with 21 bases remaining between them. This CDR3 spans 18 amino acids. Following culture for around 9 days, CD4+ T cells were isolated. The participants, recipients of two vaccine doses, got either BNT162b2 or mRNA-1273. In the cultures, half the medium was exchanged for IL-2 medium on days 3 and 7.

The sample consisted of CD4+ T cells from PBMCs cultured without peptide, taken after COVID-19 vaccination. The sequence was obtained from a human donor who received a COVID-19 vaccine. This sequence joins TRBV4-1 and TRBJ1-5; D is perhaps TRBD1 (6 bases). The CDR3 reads CASSQEGEGASLNQPQHF. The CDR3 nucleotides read TGCGCCAGCAGCCAGGAGGGGGAAGGGGCCAGCCTCAATCAGCCCCAGCATTTT.